This T cell receptor beta chain was captured in a study of cytomegalovirus exposure and HLA in healthy donors. Study details: Later, an analysis reported that the 130 or so validation repertoires had used the same platform as the 500 to 800 first-cohort repertoires.

Assay used: immunoSEQ multiplex PCR; TCRdb lists only in-frame clones, some missing. The sample lists around 400,000 clones; about nine tenths were seen once. Notes on this clone: Its antigen is not identified. This specimen includes other DNA sequences encoding the same CDR3.

Study conclusions and caveats: High sensitivity and specificity were reportedly achieved when the classifier diagnosed cytomegalovirus status. Among TCR beta chains, those listed as cytomegalovirus-associated numbered under 200. Subsequent analysis of the 100 to 150 validation repertoires found a tendency for first-cohort TCR clusters to co-occur.

There are 14 residues in the CDR3. The ends lost 1 base at V and 5 bases at J; junction bases unmatched: 3. The V gene's germline CDR1 is SGHAT and CDR2 FQNNGV. Specimen: PBMCs. The receptor comes from a woman aged 18-29 years in good health and CMV-seronegative. This chain connects TRBV11-2 to TRBJ2-5; TRBD2 matches at 8 bases. In DNA form, the CDR3 reads TGTGCCAGCAGCTTAGGTAGCGGGGTTGAGACCCAGTACTTC. Encoded protein: CASSLGSGVETQYF.